Sequencing of this T cell receptor beta chain was carried out in a study of glioma-infiltrating T cells after dendritic cell vaccination. As for this clone: Its antigen is not identified.

Study findings and constraints: No direct clonality-survival link was found; a diverse polyclonal response may matter.

Profiling relied on immunoSEQ multiplex PCR, and the TCRdb table lists in-frame clones only, not all of them. The sample contains tens of thousands of clones, approximately 80% of which appear only once. Germline CDR1 reads SSHAT; CDR2 reads FNYEAQ (reference sequence). The CDR3 has 15 amino acids. V was clipped by 8 bases and J by 4 bases, with 21 bases between them. The material sequenced was blood, taken before dendritic cell vaccination. The gene calls are TRBV7-7 and TRBJ2-7; D not resolved. This TCR derives from a human donor with glioblastoma. In nucleotides, the CDR3 is TGTGCCAGCGCCACCGGTCCTACTTCCGAATACGAGCAGTACTTC. Encoded protein: CASATGPTSEYEQYF. The full variable domain, completed using reference TRBV7-7 and TRBJ2-7, is GAGVSQSPRYKVTKRGQDVTLRCDPISSHATLYWYQQALGQGPEFLTYFNYEAQPDKSGLPSDRFSAERPEGSISTLTIQRTEQRDSAMYRCASATGPTSEYEQYFGPGTRLTVT.